This passage covers 26 T cell receptor gamma chains from one sample sequenced in a study of gamma delta lymphoproliferative disorders and STAT genes. The receptor sequences were amplified from genomic DNA of peripheral blood mononuclear cells. TCRdb reapplied CATT to the multiplex PCR reads. The data show some 830 gamma-chain clones, 9% to 15% seen once. The source material was blood. The source of these receptors is a human donor in good health.

This clone is labeled medium-sized. Because the CDR3's place on the DNA is in doubt, the DNA is left out and the CDR3 is given as listed by TCRdb. The V gene call is TRGV11, and the J gene call is absent. TRGV11 is reported as an ORF; its role is uncertain. The CDR3 length equals 16 residues, ends included. This CDR3 reads CTTVPAGLGKPTKKLF.

The chain combines TRGV5 with TRGJ1 or TRGJ2. The J gene, not given by TCRdb, was assigned here from a germline match of the nucleotide sequence. Looked up from germline, CDR1 is VINAFY and CDR2 is YDVSNSKD. CDR3 length: 18 amino acids. V gave up 0 bases and J gave up 0 bases; unmatched junction bases: 14. CDR3 sequence reads: CATWDRPGRGLNYYKKLF. The CDR3 DNA sequence: TGTGCCACCTGGGACAGGCCGGGGCGGGGGTTGAATTATTATAAGAAACTCTTT.

By sample fraction, this clone is large. The chain carries TRGV8 and TRGJ1 or TRGJ2. The J gene is absent in TCRdb and was assigned here via DNA matching to germline. CDR3 length: 13 amino acids. The J segment lost 0 bases and the V segment lost 5 bases, leaving 4 bases of the junction unmatched. The germline gives CDR1 VENAVY, CDR2 YDSYNSRV. CDR3 in DNA: TGTGCCACCTGGGCCCTGAATTATTATAAGAAACTCTTT. Amino acids: CATWALNYYKKLF.

By proportion, this clone is large. The chain carries TRGV3 and TRGJ1 or TRGJ2. The J gene was not available in TCRdb and was assigned here by matching the DNA to germline segments. Germline CDR1 VTNTFY, CDR2 YDVSTARD (reference sequence). With V trimmed by 1 base and J by 2 bases, 5 bases remained unmatched. This CDR3 contains 14 residues. The CDR3 spells CATWDRPDYYKKLF. CDR3 DNA: TGTGCCACCTGGGACAGACCCGATTATTATAAGAAACTCTTT.

This clone counts as large. The J gene is TRGJP1, the V gene TRGV4. TCRdb does not report a J gene; here it was assigned by matching the DNA to germline references. Germline CDR1 and CDR2: EGSTGY and YDSYTSSV. Trimming cost V 3 bases and J 0 bases; bases outside gene matches: 4. This CDR3 is 15 amino acids long. The CDR3 coding sequence is TGTGCCACCTGGGATATATATACCACTGGTTGGTTCAAGATATTT. Residues: CATWDIYTTGWFKIF.

Judged by abundance, this clone is large (0.1 to 1%). This rearrangement joins TRGV4 to TRGJ1 or TRGJ2. The J gene, missing from TCRdb, was assigned here through DNA to germline matching. The CDR3 totals 13 residues. From germline, CDR1 is EGSTGY and CDR2 YDSYTSSV. Trimming took 0 bases from V and 3 from J; bases not matched to a gene: 2. The CDR3 loop is CATWDGFYYKKLF. In nucleotides, the CDR3 is TGTGCCACCTGGGATGGGTTTTATTATAAGAAACTCTTT.

Within the sample, this clone is large. The rearrangement joins TRGV3 to TRGJP2. TCRdb gives no J gene; it was assigned here by matching the DNA to germline. This CDR3 comprises 20 residues. Per germline, CDR1 VTNTFY and CDR2 YDVSTARD (reference sequence). V lost 1 base, J lost 3 bases, and 20 bases stayed unmatched. The CDR3: CATWDSLSIRMYCSDWIKTF. CDR3 nucleotide sequence: TGTGCCACCTGGGACAGCCTTTCCATTCGAATGTATTGTAGTGATTGGATCAAGACGTTT.

This clone was counted between two and nine times. TCRdb pairs this DNA with a much larger clone's protein that differs at residue 7, likely a read error; the protein shown was translated from the DNA. The rearrangement joins TRGV2 to TRGJ1 or TRGJ2. The J gene is absent in TCRdb and was assigned here via DNA matching to germline. The CDR3 sequence is 13 residues long. Germline V gene sequence: CDR1 EGSNGY, CDR2 YDSYNSKV. With V trimmed by 0 bases and J by 3 bases, 2 bases remained unmatched. The chain's CDR3 is CATWDGVYYKKLF. Here the CDR3 DNA reads TGTGCCACCTGGGACGGGGTTTATTATAAGAAACTCTTT.

Judged by abundance, this clone is medium-sized (0.01 to 0.1%). The chain recombines TRGV5 with TRGJ1 or TRGJ2. TCRdb leaves out the J gene; it was filled in here by matching the DNA to germline. This CDR3 is 12 amino acids long. With 1 base clipped from V and 6 bases from J, the junction kept 3 bases outside the gene matches. CDR1 is VINAFY and CDR2 is YDVSNSKD in the germline V gene. CDR3 amino acids: CATWDRGYKKLF. In DNA, the CDR3 is TGTGCCACCTGGGACAGAGGTTATAAGAAACTCTTT.

Sample share makes this clone medium-sized. The chain uses TRGV8 and TRGJ1 or TRGJ2. TCRdb does not report a J gene; here it was assigned by matching the DNA to germline references. Trimming took 0 bases from V and 8 from J; bases not matched to a gene: 4. CDR3 length: 12 amino acids. CDR1 VENAVY and CDR2 YDSYNSRV come from the germline V gene. The CDR3 loop is CATWDRPDKKLF. In nucleotides, the CDR3 is TGTGCCACCTGGGATAGGCCGGATAAGAAACTCTTT.

The chain couples TRGV10 to TRGJ1 or TRGJ2. No J gene is reported in TCRdb; it was inferred here by comparing the DNA with germline. TRGV10 is placed among ORFs of uncertain function. The ends lost 8 bases at V and 0 bases at J; junction bases unmatched: 8. This CDR3 region has 14 residues. CDR3 residues: CAAWEQKNYYKKLF. Written as DNA, the CDR3 is TGTGCTGCGTGGGAACAAAAGAATTATTATAAGAAACTCTTT.

This clone is large within its sample. The chain is built from TRGV10 and TRGJP1. No J gene was available from TCRdb, and it was assigned here by a germline match of the DNA. TRGV10 is known as an ORF, though its function is uncertain. V lost 8 bases to trimming and J lost 0 bases; unmatched junction nucleotides: 1. The CDR3 loop spans 13 amino acids. CDR3 loop: CAAWDTTGWFKIF. CDR3 DNA sequence: TGTGCTGCGTGGGATACCACTGGTTGGTTCAAGATATTT.

This clone has just a few counts. V and J are TRGV10 and TRGJP1. TCRdb leaves out the J gene; it was filled in here by matching the DNA to germline. TRGV10 is reported as an ORF; its role is uncertain. The J segment lost 1 base and the V segment lost 9 bases, leaving 0 bases of the junction unmatched. The CDR3 has 12 amino acids. In nucleotides, the CDR3 is TGTGCTGCGTGTACCACTGGTTGGTTCAAGATATTT. It specifies CAACTTGWFKIF.

This clone was observed a few times. Given a far larger clone just one base away, this is likely a sequencing read error. The same CDR3 can be traced to other DNA sequences in this sample. The chain couples TRGV4 to TRGJ1 or TRGJ2. The J gene, missing from TCRdb, was assigned here through DNA to germline matching. V trimming: 6 bases; J trimming: 12 bases; junction bases outside the gene matches: 8. CDR3 length: 10 residues. The V gene's germline CDR1 is EGSTGY and CDR2 YDSYTSSV. CDR3 sequence: CATWSQGKLF. DNA for the CDR3: TGTGCCACCTGGAGTCAAGGGAAACTCTTT.

By sample fraction, this clone is large. The chain carries TRGV3 and TRGJ1 or TRGJ2. The J gene is not listed in TCRdb, so it was assigned here from a DNA match to germline. Germline V gene sequence: CDR1 VTNTFY, CDR2 YDVSTARD (reference sequence). V lost 3 bases and J lost 4; bases outside the gene matches: 9. The CDR3 runs to 14 residues. As DNA, the CDR3 is TGTGCCACCTGGGACCTCCCCGGGTATTATAAGAAACTCTTT. Translating gives CATWDLPGYYKKLF.

This clone is large (0.1 to 1%) by share. The rearrangement uses TRGV3 and TRGJP1. The J gene, absent from TCRdb, was called here by matching the DNA to germline. This CDR3 has 17 amino acids. Germline V gives CDR1 VTNTFY, CDR2 YDVSTARD (reference sequence). With V trimmed by 0 bases and J by 0 bases, 7 bases remained unmatched. CDR3 nucleotide sequence: TGTGCCACCTGGGACAGGCTGAACAATACCACTGGTTGGTTCAAGATATTT. Its protein product is CATWDRLNNTTGWFKIF.

By proportion, this clone is large. The rearrangement links TRGV8 to TRGJ1 or TRGJ2. No J gene is reported in TCRdb; it was inferred here by comparing the DNA with germline. The trim removed 5 bases at V and 0 bases at J, leaving 4 bases unmatched. CDR3 size: 13 residues. Germline-derived CDR1 and CDR2 are VENAVY and YDSYNSRV. The CDR3, as DNA: TGTGCCACCTGGGGCCCGAATTATTATAAGAAACTCTTT. It translates to CATWGPNYYKKLF.

The rearrangement joins TRGV5 to TRGJ1 or TRGJ2. TCRdb carries no J gene annotation; the J gene was assigned here by matching the DNA with germline. The germline CDR1 and CDR2 sequences are VINAFY and YDVSNSKD. The CDR3 runs 11 residues. V gave up 2 bases and J gave up 6 bases; unmatched junction bases: 1. CDR3 loop: CATWDIYKKLF. The CDR3 coding sequence is TGTGCCACCTGGGACATTTATAAGAAACTCTTT.

This clone is large within its sample. The rearrangement joins TRGV4 to TRGJ1 or TRGJ2. TCRdb offers no J gene call, so here the DNA was matched to germline to obtain one. With 4 bases clipped from V and 6 bases from J, the junction kept 9 bases outside the gene matches. This CDR3 is 13 amino acids long. Germline CDR1 reads EGSTGY; CDR2 reads YDSYTSSV. This CDR3 is CATWDGRGYKKLF. The CDR3 DNA reads as TGTGCCACCTGGGACGGGCGGGGTTATAAGAAACTCTTT.

In its sample, this clone ranks as medium-sized (0.01 to 0.1%). V and J are TRGV4 and TRGJ1 or TRGJ2. Here the J gene was assigned by germline matching of the DNA, as TCRdb has none. V lost 4 bases, J lost 12 bases, and 6 bases stayed unmatched. Germline loops: CDR1 EGSTGY, CDR2 YDSYTSSV. The CDR3 has 10 residues. CDR3 sequence (DNA): TGTGCCACCTGGGACTTGGGGAAACTCTTT. Translating it yields CATWDLGKLF.

In this sample, this clone is large (0.1 to 1%). This chain joins TRGV2 and TRGJP2. Because TCRdb records no J gene, it was assigned here through a match of the DNA to germline. The ends lost 3 bases at V and 1 base at J; junction bases unmatched: 8. This CDR3 is 16 amino acids long. The germline gives CDR1 EGSNGY, CDR2 YDSYNSKV. CDR3 loop: CATWDSAFSSDWIKTF. CDR3 nucleotides: TGTGCCACCTGGGACAGTGCTTTTAGTAGTGATTGGATCAAGACGTTT.

This clone ranks as large. V and J are TRGV2 and TRGJ1 or TRGJ2. The J gene was not available in TCRdb and was assigned here by matching the DNA to germline segments. Germline trimming cut 0 bases from V and 10 bases from J; bases unmatched to any gene: 3. The CDR3 contains 11 residues. Germline CDR1 and CDR2: EGSNGY and YDSYNSKV. The CDR3 is CATWDGRKKLF. DNA for the CDR3: TGTGCCACCTGGGACGGGCGCAAGAAACTCTTT.

This clone counts as large. The chain links TRGV2 to TRGJ1 or TRGJ2. TCRdb carries no J gene annotation; the J gene was assigned here by matching the DNA with germline. Looked up from germline, CDR1 is EGSNGY and CDR2 is YDSYNSKV. V lost 2 bases, J lost 2 bases, and 6 bases stayed unmatched. The CDR3 runs 14 residues. DNA of the CDR3: TGTGCCACCTGGGACGTTCTAGATTATTATAAGAAACTCTTT. Translation: CATWDVLDYYKKLF.

This clone is classed as medium-sized. This chain joins TRGV3 and TRGJ1 or TRGJ2. Here the J gene came from matching the DNA to germline, since TCRdb omits it. Germline CDR1 VTNTFY, CDR2 YDVSTARD (reference sequence). V lost 0 bases and J lost 10; bases outside the gene matches: 12. This CDR3 contains 14 residues. The CDR3 DNA reads TGTGCCACCTGGGACAGGCCCCTCTTTGGCAAGAAACTCTTT. Translated, it gives CATWDRPLFGKKLF.

This clone is termed medium-sized. CDR3 in DNA: TGTGCCACCTGGGACGGGCCGAGGTTTTATTATAAGAAACTCTTT. Residues: CATWDGPRFYYKKLF. The chain carries TRGV2 and TRGJ1 or TRGJ2. Here the J gene was assigned by germline matching of the DNA, as TCRdb has none. Trimming cost V 0 bases and J 3 bases; bases outside gene matches: 8. Looked up from germline, CDR1 is EGSNGY and CDR2 is YDSYNSKV. CDR3 size: 15 residues.

This clone qualifies as medium-sized (0.01 to 0.1%). The gene calls are TRGV4 and TRGJ1 or TRGJ2. TCRdb supplies no J gene; here it was assigned by aligning the nucleotide sequence to germline. The CDR3 is 12 amino acids. V lost 3 bases to trimming and J lost 11 bases; unmatched junction nucleotides: 10. The germline gives CDR1 EGSTGY, CDR2 YDSYTSSV. The CDR3 loop reads CATWDPPQEKLF. CDR3 DNA sequence: TGTGCCACCTGGGATCCCCCTCAAGAGAAACTCTTT.